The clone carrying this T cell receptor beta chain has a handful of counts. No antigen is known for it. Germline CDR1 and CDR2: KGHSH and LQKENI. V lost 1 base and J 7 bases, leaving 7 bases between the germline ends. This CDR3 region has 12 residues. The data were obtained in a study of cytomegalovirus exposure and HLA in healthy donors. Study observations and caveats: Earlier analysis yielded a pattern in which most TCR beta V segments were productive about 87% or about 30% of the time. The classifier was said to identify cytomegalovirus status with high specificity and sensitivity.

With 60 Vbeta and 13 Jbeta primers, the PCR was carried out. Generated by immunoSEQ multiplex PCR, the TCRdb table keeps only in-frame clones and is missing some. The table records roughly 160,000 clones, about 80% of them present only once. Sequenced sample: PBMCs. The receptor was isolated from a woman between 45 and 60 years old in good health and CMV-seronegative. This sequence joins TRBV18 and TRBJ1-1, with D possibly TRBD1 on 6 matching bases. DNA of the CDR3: TGTGCCAGCTCACCACAGGGGGATGAAGCTTTCTTT. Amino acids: CASSPQGDEAFF.